The following is a T cell receptor beta chain sequence with its context. Its antigen remains unidentified. Per-sample PBMC isolation yielded at least 6.5 million cells. This entry comes from a study of blood T cells in healthy people across ages. The length of the CDR3 is 16 residues. The V segment lost 2 bases and the J segment 4 bases; nucleotides outside the gene matches: 5. Germline CDR1 reads SGHRS; CDR2 reads YFSETQ. Study-level findings and limits: The unsorted PBMCs prevented any conclusive comparison of naive versus antigen-experienced cells. More naive CD4+ cells and higher diversity were found in long-lived than in aged donors.

The use of a sample-barcoded 5' primer and a J-beta primer mix characterized a second PCR of roughly 7 to 11 cycles. TCRdb processed the 5' RACE reads anew with MiXCR; each CDR3 protein has one entry. This table has fewer than 700,000 distinct CDR3 sequences, around two fifths appearing once. The clonotype was recovered from a man of 80 years or more in good health. The V call is TRBV5-1, the J call TRBJ2-3, with 12 bases matching TRBD2. Sequenced: blood. CDR3 DNA sequence: TGCGCCAGCAGCTTACCGACTAGCGGGGGCTCAGATACGCAGTATTTT. It specifies CASSLPTSGGSDTQYF.